Below, 22 T cell receptor beta chains from the same sample are listed, as sequenced in a study of radiation and T cells in renal cell carcinoma. Sequencing used immunoSEQ multiplex PCR; TCRdb keeps in-frame clones, though not all of them. This table has roughly 100,000 clones, around 80% appearing once. Documented time point: blood 4 weeks post-SBRT, at nephrectomy. Treatment specified: 15 Gy SBRT to primary tumor, nephrectomy 4 weeks later. Material: blood, obtained from a patient whose treatment included radiotherapy and nephrectomy. The receptors come from a man between 60 and 75 years old with renal cell carcinoma.

The chain combines TRBV19 with TRBJ2-2; D remains unclear. Germline assignment: CDR1 LNHDA and CDR2 SQIVND (reference sequence). This CDR3 has 16 amino acids. The V end lost 4 bases, the J end lost 2 bases, and 14 bases lay between the germline ends. The CDR3 coding sequence is TGTGCCAGTAGTAGTAGGTCGGGTCAAAACACCGGGGAGCTGTTTTTT. Translating it yields CASSSRSGQNTGELFF.

The chain combines TRBV20-1 with TRBJ1-3, with D uncertain. The V gene lost 4 bases and the J gene lost 4 bases, with 5 bases spanning the gap. The germline CDR1 and CDR2 sequences are DFQATT and SNEGSKA (reference sequence). This CDR3 has 11 residues. In DNA, the CDR3 is TGCAGTGCTACCTACGGAAACACCATATATTTT. Its translation: CSATYGNTIYF.

Here the CDR3 reads CASSLAVGPGPYEQYF. CDR3 sequence (DNA): TGTGCCAGCAGCTTAGCTGTCGGGCCCGGCCCCTACGAGCAGTACTTC. The chain carries TRBV7-9 and TRBJ2-7; D is uncertain. The V end was cut by 0 bases, the J end by 2 bases, with 14 bases between. The CDR3 loop spans 16 amino acids. The germline gives CDR1 SEHNR, CDR2 FQNEAQ (reference sequence).

The V call is TRBV28, the J call TRBJ1-5; perhaps TRBD1 as D (5 bases). The V and J ends lost 1 base and 7 bases respectively, with 14 bases between them. The CDR3 runs 15 residues. Germline lookup yields CDR1 MDHEN and CDR2 SYDVKM. CDR3 sequence: CASSLFGQGRQPQHF. The CDR3 coding sequence is TGTGCCAGCAGTTTATTTGGGCAGGGTAGGCAGCCCCAGCATTTT.

The chain joins TRBV11-2 to TRBJ2-2; D is unclear. The length of the CDR3 is 13 residues. Germline V gene lookup returns CDR1 SGHAT and CDR2 FQNNGV. The V and J ends lost 1 base and 6 bases respectively, with 6 bases between them. This CDR3 is CASSLVRAGELFF. The CDR3 DNA reads as TGTGCCAGCAGCTTAGTCCGGGCCGGGGAGCTGTTTTTT.

V and J are TRBV5-6 and TRBJ2-3; TRBD2 aligns across 8 bases. V was pared by 2 bases and J by 4 bases, with 15 bases of the junction left unmatched. CDR3 length: 18 amino acids. CDR1 and CDR2 from the germline V gene are SGHDT and YYEEEE. The CDR3 bases are TGTGCCAGCAGCTTATTGGGCGGGAGGACAGCGGGGCCAGATACGCAGTATTTT. This gives the protein CASSLLGGRTAGPDTQYF.

The chain combines TRBV11-2 with TRBJ2-5; D is possibly TRBD1 (6 bases). Germline values: CDR1 SGHAT, CDR2 FQNNGV. The CDR3 runs 15 residues. Trimming took off 5 bases at V and 7 bases at J, with 20 bases between the two ends. The CDR3 spells CASSLNRQVLATQYF. The DNA for the CDR3 is TGTGCCAGCAGCCTGAATAGACAGGTCTTGGCGACCCAGTACTTC.

The gene calls are TRBV18 and TRBJ2-7; 8 nucleotides line up with TRBD2. The CDR3 has 15 amino acids. Trimming cost V 0 bases and J 3 bases; bases outside gene matches: 4. Germline CDR1 reads KGHSH; CDR2 reads LQKENI. The DNA for the CDR3 is TGTGCCAGCTCACCACCGACTAGCGCGAACTACGAGCAGTACTTC. Its translation: CASSPPTSANYEQYF.

This clone was counted a single time. This chain connects TRBV27 to TRBJ2-7, with 10 bases matching TRBD2. Germline trimming cut 6 bases from V and 0 bases from J; bases unmatched to any gene: 8. This CDR3 contains 16 residues. Germline loops: CDR1 MNHEY, CDR2 SMNVEV (reference sequence). DNA of the CDR3: TGTGCCAGCAGGATACTAGCGGGAAGTAACTCCTACGAGCAGTACTTC. Residues: CASRILAGSNSYEQYF.

The genes are TRBV5-6 and TRBJ2-5; 12 bases are a match to TRBD2. The CDR3 has 15 amino acids. The V and J ends lost 2 bases and 4 bases, in that order; junction bases with no gene match: 3. The germline gives CDR1 SGHDT, CDR2 YYEEEE. In DNA, the CDR3 is TGTGCCAGCAGCTTCATGACTAGCGGGAGAGAGACCCAGTACTTC. It yields the protein CASSFMTSGRETQYF.

The rearrangement joins TRBV10-3 to TRBJ2-7; 10 bases line up with TRBD2. Germline values: CDR1 ENHRY, CDR2 SYGVKD. The trim removed 5 bases at V and 4 bases at J, leaving 8 bases unmatched. This CDR3 has 15 residues. CDR3 amino acids: CAISLELAGRYEQYF. In DNA form, the CDR3 reads TGTGCCATCAGTTTAGAACTAGCGGGACGATACGAGCAGTACTTC.

V gene TRBV28 combines with J gene TRBJ2-1; 9 bases map to TRBD1. CDR3 size: 16 residues. V was pared by 4 bases and J by 2 bases, with 6 bases of the junction left unmatched. Germline CDR1 is MDHEN and CDR2 is SYDVKM. The CDR3 reads CASSSTTGGPYNEQFF. Written as DNA, the CDR3 is TGTGCCAGCAGTTCGACTACAGGGGGCCCCTACAATGAGCAGTTCTTC.

The chain combines TRBV6-6 with TRBJ2-7, with a tentative D call TRBD2 (6 bases). V lost 0 bases to trimming and J lost 0 bases, with 9 bases between them. The V gene's germline CDR1 is MNHNY and CDR2 SVGAGI (reference sequence). The CDR3 runs 15 residues. Written as DNA, the CDR3 is TGTGCCAGCAGTTACTCGCGGGATAGCTCCTACGAGCAGTACTTC. As protein: CASSYSRDSSYEQYF.

The rearrangement uses TRBV27 and TRBJ2-1; D is tentatively TRBD1 or TRBD2 (5 bases each). CDR1 and CDR2 (germline): MNHEY, SMNVEV (reference sequence). The CDR3 has 14 amino acids. V was trimmed by 3 bases and J by 5 bases, leaving 11 bases between them. CDR3 in DNA: TGTGCCAGCAGTTTCCGGGGCTTTGACAATGAGCAGTTCTTC. Translating it yields CASSFRGFDNEQFF.

The chain joins TRBV10-3 to TRBJ2-1, with TRBD1 as a possible D gene (5 bases). In germline, CDR1 is ENHRY, CDR2 SYGVKD. The CDR3 runs 15 residues. V was clipped by 0 bases and J by 9 bases, with 15 bases between them. This CDR3 reads CAISESIRVSREQFF. The DNA for the CDR3 is TGTGCCATCAGTGAGTCGATCAGGGTATCGCGTGAGCAGTTCTTC.

The chain carries TRBV4-3 and TRBJ2-1, with 9 bases aligning to TRBD1. This CDR3 region has 15 residues. Germline V gene data show CDR1 as LGHNA and CDR2 as YSLEER. Trimming removed 3 bases from V and 6 bases from J; junction bases left unmatched: 6. The DNA of the CDR3 is TGCGCCAGCAGCCACCTCCGGGACAGGGTCAATGAGCAGTTCTTC. Amino acids: CASSHLRDRVNEQFF.

V and J are TRBV10-2 and TRBJ2-7, with D perhaps matching TRBD1 (6 bases). The CDR3 is 15 amino acids. The germline CDR1 and CDR2 sequences are WSHSY and SAAADI. The V and J ends lost 0 bases and 2 bases respectively, with 11 bases between them. In DNA, the CDR3 is TGCGCCAGCAGTGAGTCAGCGACAGGAACCTACGAGCAGTACTTC. This encodes CASSESATGTYEQYF.

The chain links TRBV5-1 to TRBJ1-1; weak D call: TRBD1 (6 bases). The CDR3 consists of 18 residues. Deletions cut 0 bases from V and 1 base from J, with 19 bases between. Per germline, CDR1 SGHRS and CDR2 YFSETQ. In DNA form, the CDR3 reads TGCGCCAGCAGCTTGGACCTTGCAGGGGCCGAATGGAACACTGAAGCTTTCTTT. Its translation: CASSLDLAGAEWNTEAFF.

V usage is TRBV5-4 and J usage is TRBJ2-7; D possibly corresponds to TRBD2 (5 bases). The germline CDR1 and CDR2 sequences are SGHNT and YYREEE (reference sequence). Trimming pared 4 bases from V and 3 bases from J, leaving 17 bases between. The CDR3 is made up of 15 amino acids. In nucleotides, the CDR3 is TGTGCCAGCAGCCCCACCAGGACTTCCCACTACGAGCAGTACTTC. Amino acids: CASSPTRTSHYEQYF.

This clone was detected only once. CDR3 bases: TGTGCCACCAGCACAAAACAGAGGGGCAGCACAGATACGCAGTATTTT. Amino acids: CATSTKQRGSTDTQYF. The rearrangement uses TRBV15 and TRBJ2-3; the D gene could be TRBD1 or TRBD2 (5 bases each). CDR1 LNHNV and CDR2 YYDKDF come from the germline V gene (reference sequence). The CDR3 is 16 amino acids. The V end was cut by 4 bases, the J end by 0 bases, with 14 bases between.

This clone was recorded a few times. The chain combines TRBV18 with TRBJ2-2; no clear D gene. Germline CDR1 and CDR2: KGHSH and LQKENI. The CDR3 spans 14 residues. The ends were cut back, 1 base at V and 2 bases at J, with 5 bases in the middle. The CDR3 bases are TGTGCCAGCTCACCACGTATAAACACCGGGGAGCTGTTTTTT. This gives the protein CASSPRINTGELFF. The entire variable domain, with the rest obtained from reference TRBV18 and TRBJ2-2, is as follows: NAGVMQNPRHLVRRRGQEARLRCSPMKGHSHVYWYRQLPEEGLKFMVYLQKENIIDESGMPKERFSAEFPKEGPSILRIQQVVRGDSAAYFCASSPRINTGELFFGEGSRLTVL.

This clone was found once. The DNA of the CDR3 is TGTGCCTGGAGTTTAAGCAATCAGCCCCAGCATTTT. It yields the protein CAWSLSNQPQHF. This rearrangement joins TRBV30 to TRBJ1-5; D ambiguous. The CDR3 consists of 12 residues. Germline V gene lookup returns CDR1 GTSNPN and CDR2 SVGIG (reference sequence). Trimming cost V 2 bases and J 1 base, with 3 bases left between them.